The clone carrying this TCR beta chain was detected only a few times. The antigen remains unidentified. CDR1 DFQATT and CDR2 SNEGSKA come from the germline V gene (reference sequence). The CDR3 is made up of 14 amino acids. Between the trimmed V and J ends, which lost 4 bases and 2 bases, there was a span of 12 bases. MiXCR, run by TCRdb on the reads, gives a single entry per CDR3 protein. This table has some 270,000 distinct CDR3 sequences, roughly a fifth appearing once. The source of the sample is a study of T cell repertoires in cytomegalovirus infection. The J gene is TRBJ2-1, the V gene TRBV20-1, with a possible D match to TRBD1 (6 bases). The sample was cultured PBMCs, taken from culture after CMV antigen stimulation. The sequence was obtained from a human donor in good health (CMV status not recorded). Some clones in this sample may be carry-over from other donors' samples. The chain's CDR3 is CSAMNRVAYNEQFF. The CDR3 nucleotides are TGCAGTGCTATGAACAGGGTAGCCTACAATGAGCAGTTCTTC.